This is a list of T cell receptor beta chains from one sample in a study of blood T cell repertoires in COVID-19. Assay used: immunoSEQ multiplex PCR; TCRdb lists only in-frame clones, some missing. The table has roughly 190,000 clones, around four fifths seen once. The sequencing input was peripheral blood. These receptors were taken from a man between 50 and 59 years old with active or convalescent COVID-19. CDR3s include the opening cysteine and the closing phenylalanine or tryptophan. A D gene is named only where the DNA matches it firmly. The size of a clone is reported for some rows only, either as once, few or many, or as a class for expanded clones.

J	V	D	size	CDR3	DNA
TRBJ1-2	TRBV2	-	-	CASSAGGASNYGYTF	TGTGCCAGCAGCGCCGGGGGGGCGTCGAACTATGGCTACACCTTC
TRBJ1-2	TRBV14	TRBD1	-	CASRQGGTNYGYTF	TGTGCCAGCAGACAAGGGGGCACCAACTATGGCTACACCTTC
TRBJ1-6	TRBV10-2	-	-	CASSAESGSPLHF	TGCGCCAGCAGTGCGGAGAGCGGTTCACCCCTCCACTTT
TRBJ2-1	TRBV5-4	TRBD2	-	CASSPQRELSYNEQFF	TGTGCCAGCAGTCCGCAGCGGGAATTGTCCTACAATGAGCAGTTCTTC
TRBJ1-1	TRBV3-1/TRBV3-2	-	-	CASSQEGRGNTEAFF	TGTGCCAGCAGCCAAGAAGGTAGAGGGAACACTGAAGCTTTCTTT
TRBJ1-4	TRBV7-9	-	few	CASSSFRGPRATNEKLFF	TGTGCCAGCAGCTCTTTCAGGGGACCTCGGGCAACTAATGAAAAACTGTTTTTT
TRBJ2-7	TRBV27	-	many	CASSGTGFRGSYEQYF	TGTGCCAGCTCTGGAACAGGGTTCAGAGGCTCCTACGAGCAGTACTTC
TRBJ2-5	TRBV9	-	-	CASSVALDRGETQYF	TGTGCCAGCAGCGTAGCGCTGGACCGGGGGGAGACCCAGTACTTC
TRBJ1-2	TRBV5-1	TRBD1	few	CASSLGQGASGYTF	TGCGCCAGCAGCTTGGGTCAGGGGGCAAGCGGCTACACCTTC
TRBJ2-5	TRBV6-5	-	once	CASSPPSEETQYF	TGTGCCAGCAGCCCACCTTCTGAGGAGACCCAGTACTTC
TRBJ1-1	TRBV3-1/TRBV3-2	-	few	CASSQDAGWNTEAFF	TGTGCCAGCAGCCAAGATGCAGGATGGAACACTGAAGCTTTCTTT
TRBJ2-1	TRBV6-5	TRBD1	-	CASSYGTGPIYNEQFF	TGTGCCAGCAGTTACGGGACAGGGCCAATCTACAATGAGCAGTTCTTC
TRBJ1-3	TRBV15	-	few	CATSRVGSGVYLNPGNTIYF	TGTGCCACCAGCAGAGTTGGGTCAGGGGTTTACCTCAATCCTGGAAACACCATATATTTT
TRBJ1-5	TRBV19	TRBD1	-	CASSIVLGGGMNQPQHF	TGTGCCAGTAGTATAGTCCTTGGAGGGGGCATGAATCAGCCCCAGCATTTT
TRBJ1-2	TRBV10-3	-	-	CAINRQNYGYTF	TGTGCCATCAATCGACAAAACTATGGCTACACCTTC
TRBJ1-5	TRBV7-9	-	-	CASSLGVSNQPQHF	TGTGCCAGCAGCTTAGGAGTCAGCAATCAGCCCCAGCATTTT
TRBJ2-1	TRBV12-3/TRBV12-4	TRBD1	few	CASSPTGSHEQFF	TGTGCCAGCAGTCCGACAGGGTCTCATGAGCAGTTCTTC